Sequencing of this T cell receptor (beta chain) was carried out in a study of blood T cell repertoires in COVID-19. Clones were sequenced by immunoSEQ multiplex PCR, and TCRdb holds only the in-frame ones, with some missing. The sample includes around 140,000 clones, approximately 74% of them seen just once. There are 17 residues in the CDR3. Germline CDR1 SGHRS, CDR2 YFSETQ. Losses at the gene ends were 0 bases for V and 5 bases for J; bases not matched to a gene: 8. This rearrangement joins TRBV5-1 to TRBJ2-5; TRBD1 aligns across 12 bases. The sample consisted of peripheral blood. The clonotype comes from a woman in her seventies with acute or convalescent COVID-19. CDR3 sequence reads: CASSLVGGQGAGETQYF. DNA for the CDR3: TGCGCCAGCAGCTTGGTCGGGGGACAGGGGGCCGGGGAGACCCAGTACTTC. Full variable domain (remainder filled in from reference TRBV5-1 and TRBJ2-5): KAGVTQTPRYLIKTRGQQVTLSCSPISGHRSVSWYQQTPGQGLQFLFEYFSETQRNKGNFPGRFSGRQFSNSRSEMNVSTLELGDSALYLCASSLVGGQGAGETQYFGPGTRLLVL.